The rows below give T cell receptor beta chains drawn from one sample of a study of CD8+ T cells in alopecia areata. Clones were read by immunoSEQ multiplex PCR, and TCRdb kept only the in-frame ones, dropping some. The sample carries around 69,000 clones, approximately 60% recorded once. The source was CD8+ T cells sorted from blood, collected at week 0. These receptors were obtained from a human donor with alopecia areata. The conserved cysteine and the conserved F or W are not part of the CDR3 here.

CDR3 protein: ASSGQGGPLNEQF
V gene: TRBV7-6

CDR3 protein: SVEAPGSAEAF
V gene: TRBV29-1

CDR3 protein: ASSWGGQDHYGYT
V gene: TRBV6-1

CDR3 protein: ASSLAIGGLNEQY
V gene: TRBV7-9

CDR3 protein: ASSLIPGAGETQY
V gene: TRBV7-2

CDR3 protein: ASSRRTGMNTGELF
V gene: TRBV27

CDR3 protein: ASSLGLAGDYNEQF
V gene: TRBV4-1

CDR3 protein: ASSLFGSSNIQY
V gene: TRBV5-1

CDR3 protein: ASSPGDNEQF
V gene: TRBV28

CDR3 protein: ASSPDRGHQETQY
V gene: TRBV11-1

CDR3 protein: ASSQAGLNTEAF
V gene: TRBV23-1

CDR3 protein: SVEDLDSTITDTQY
V gene: TRBV29-1

CDR3 protein: ASRLTGQPYEQY
V gene: TRBV7-9

CDR3 protein: ASSEVASSGGITDTQY
V gene: TRBV2

CDR3 protein: ASDVCEQY
V gene: TRBV5-1

CDR3 protein: AWSVIANTGELF
V gene: TRBV30

CDR3 protein: ASSPRVAGELF
V gene: TRBV2

CDR3 protein: ASSAEGGQGSLYGYT
V gene: TRBV9

CDR3 protein: ASSFSAGAITEAF
V gene: TRBV5-1

CDR3 protein: ASSQVGDAATNEKLF
V gene: TRBV4-3

CDR3 protein: ASTRNNEQF
V gene: TRBV2

CDR3 protein: ASSAERGDEQF
V gene: TRBV6-1

CDR3 protein: ASSYDGGQETQY
V gene: TRBV5-1

CDR3 protein: AWTPGNEQF
V gene: TRBV30

CDR3 protein: SVRQGQNTEAF
V gene: TRBV29-1